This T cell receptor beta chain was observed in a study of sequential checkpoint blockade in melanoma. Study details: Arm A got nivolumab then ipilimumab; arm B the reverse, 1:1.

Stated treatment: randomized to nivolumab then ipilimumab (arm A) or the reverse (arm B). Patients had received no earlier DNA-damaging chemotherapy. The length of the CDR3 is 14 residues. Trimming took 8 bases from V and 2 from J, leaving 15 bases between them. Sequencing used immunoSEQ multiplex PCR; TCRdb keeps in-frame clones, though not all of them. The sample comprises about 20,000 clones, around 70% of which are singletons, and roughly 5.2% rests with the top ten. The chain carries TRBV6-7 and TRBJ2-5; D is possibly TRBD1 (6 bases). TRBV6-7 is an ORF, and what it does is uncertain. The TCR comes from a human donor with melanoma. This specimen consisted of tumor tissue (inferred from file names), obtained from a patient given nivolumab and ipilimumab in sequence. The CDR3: CASALGRGQETQYF. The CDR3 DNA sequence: TGTGCCAGCGCCCTTGGCAGGGGACAAGAGACCCAGTACTTC.